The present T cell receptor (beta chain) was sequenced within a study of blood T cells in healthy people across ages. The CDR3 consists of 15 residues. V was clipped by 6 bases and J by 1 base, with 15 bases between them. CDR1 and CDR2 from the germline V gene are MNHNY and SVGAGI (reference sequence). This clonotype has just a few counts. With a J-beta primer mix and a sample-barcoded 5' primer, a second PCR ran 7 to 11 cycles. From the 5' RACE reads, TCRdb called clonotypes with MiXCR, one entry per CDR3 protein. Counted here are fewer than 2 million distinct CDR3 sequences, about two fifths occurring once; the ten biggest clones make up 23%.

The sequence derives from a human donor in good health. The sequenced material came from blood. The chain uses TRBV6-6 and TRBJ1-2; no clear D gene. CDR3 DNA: TGTGCCAGCAGCTACAAGGCAGATTTTAACTATGGCTACACCTTC. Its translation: CASSYKADFNYGYTF.